This T cell receptor (beta chain) was recovered during a study of blood T cell repertoires in COVID-19. This CDR3 spans 13 amino acids. CDR1 SGHKS and CDR2 YYEKEE come from the germline V gene (reference sequence). The V gene lost 2 bases and the J gene lost 4 bases, with 6 bases spanning the gap. The assay was immunoSEQ multiplex PCR, and TCRdb's table has in-frame clones only and misses some. The data contain about 300,000 clones, roughly 89% of them singletons. The chain is built from TRBV5-5 and TRBJ2-2; no clear D gene. This clonotype was obtained from a woman between 18 and 29 years old with acute COVID-19. The material sequenced was PBMCs or T cells enriched from blood (not recorded which). The CDR3 reads CASSFAVTGELFF. The CDR3 nucleotides are TGTGCCAGCAGCTTTGCGGTCACCGGGGAGCTGTTTTTT.